A selection of T cell receptor beta chains follows, all from one sample in a study of blood T cell repertoires in COVID-19. Method: immunoSEQ multiplex PCR; TCRdb's copy keeps in-frame clones and lacks some. The sample shows 290,000 or so clones, roughly 87% of them seen only once. Sequencing used peripheral blood. The source is a man between 18 and 35 years old with active or convalescent COVID-19. The CDR3 runs from the conserved cysteine through the conserved F or W. A D gene is named only where the DNA matches it firmly. Not all rows give a size; the values are once, few, many and, for expanded clones, a class.

cdr3_aa: CASSQLKRNYNEQFF; cdr3_nt: TGTGCCAGCAGCCAGCTTAAGCGGAACTACAATGAGCAGTTCTTC; v_call: TRBV14; clone_size: .; j_call: TRBJ2-1; d_call: .
cdr3_aa: CASSQTINNKDNEQFF; cdr3_nt: TGTGCCAGCAGCCAAACCATAAACAACAAAGACAATGAGCAGTTCTTC; v_call: TRBV3-1/TRBV3-2; clone_size: .; j_call: TRBJ2-1; d_call: .
cdr3_aa: CASSADRGLYNEQFF; cdr3_nt: TGCGCCAGCAGCGCGGACAGGGGGCTATACAATGAGCAGTTCTTC; v_call: TRBV5-1; clone_size: .; j_call: TRBJ2-1; d_call: TRBD1
cdr3_aa: CASSPFFGLNSGNTIYF; cdr3_nt: TGTGCCAGCAGCCCATTTTTTGGACTGAACTCTGGAAACACCATATATTTT; v_call: TRBV14; clone_size: once; j_call: TRBJ1-3; d_call: .
cdr3_aa: CASSLGAGEQYF; cdr3_nt: TGCGCCAGCAGTTTGGGGGCGGGCGAGCAGTACTTC; v_call: TRBV5-1; clone_size: .; j_call: TRBJ2-7; d_call: .
cdr3_aa: CASSGTGGIQPQHF; cdr3_nt: TGTGCCAGCTCCGGGACAGGGGGCATTCAGCCCCAGCATTTT; v_call: TRBV28; clone_size: .; j_call: TRBJ1-5; d_call: TRBD1
cdr3_aa: CASSTLRQGDSPLHF; cdr3_nt: TGTGCCAGCAGTACCCTGCGACAGGGGGATTCACCCCTCCACTTT; v_call: TRBV28; clone_size: once; j_call: TRBJ1-6; d_call: TRBD1
cdr3_aa: CASSGTLGTSGGTDTQYF; cdr3_nt: TGTGCCAGCAGTGGGACTCTCGGGACTAGCGGGGGTACAGATACGCAGTATTTT; v_call: TRBV25-1; clone_size: .; j_call: TRBJ2-3; d_call: TRBD2
cdr3_aa: CASSQDNRNTEAFF; cdr3_nt: TGCGCCAGCAGCCAAGATAACAGGAACACTGAAGCTTTCTTT; v_call: TRBV4-1; clone_size: .; j_call: TRBJ1-1; d_call: .
cdr3_aa: CAIRDRGSGGGYTF; cdr3_nt: TGTGCCATCAGGGACAGGGGGTCGGGAGGTGGCTACACCTTC; v_call: TRBV10-3; clone_size: once; j_call: TRBJ1-2; d_call: TRBD1
cdr3_aa: CASSSWTGPATQYF; cdr3_nt: TGTGCCAGCAGCTCATGGACAGGGCCAGCTACGCAGTATTTT; v_call: TRBV7-9; clone_size: .; j_call: TRBJ2-3; d_call: TRBD1
cdr3_aa: CASSPYKQGRETQYF; cdr3_nt: TGTGCCAGCAGTCCTTACAAACAGGGTAGAGAGACCCAGTACTTC; v_call: TRBV27; clone_size: .; j_call: TRBJ2-5; d_call: .
cdr3_aa: CASSPGQGNLYGYTF; cdr3_nt: TGCGCCAGCAGCCCGGGACAGGGAAACCTCTATGGCTACACCTTC; v_call: TRBV4-1; clone_size: .; j_call: TRBJ1-2; d_call: TRBD1
cdr3_aa: CASSGARGDTEAFF; cdr3_nt: TGCGCCAGCAGCGGTGCCCGGGGGGACACTGAAGCTTTCTTT; v_call: TRBV5-1; clone_size: .; j_call: TRBJ1-1; d_call: .
cdr3_aa: CASSLALGSGNEQFF; cdr3_nt: TGTGCCAGCAGCTTAGCGCTCGGATCAGGCAATGAGCAGTTCTTC; v_call: TRBV7-6; clone_size: .; j_call: TRBJ2-1; d_call: .
cdr3_aa: CAIRGQGRTYEQYF; cdr3_nt: TGTGCCATCAGGGGACAGGGAAGAACCTACGAGCAGTACTTC; v_call: TRBV10-3; clone_size: .; j_call: TRBJ2-7; d_call: TRBD1
cdr3_aa: CASSWDFRAGETQYF; cdr3_nt: TGTGCCAGCAGCTGGGACTTCCGGGCGGGAGAGACCCAGTACTTC; v_call: TRBV5-4; clone_size: .; j_call: TRBJ2-5; d_call: .
cdr3_aa: CASSDRDRGTGELFF; cdr3_nt: TGTGCCAGCAGCGACCGGGACAGGGGAACCGGGGAGCTGTTTTTT; v_call: TRBV5-6; clone_size: .; j_call: TRBJ2-2; d_call: TRBD1
cdr3_aa: CASSAGLAYEQYF; cdr3_nt: TGTGCCAGCAGTGCGGGACTGGCCTACGAGCAGTACTTC; v_call: TRBV25-1; clone_size: .; j_call: TRBJ2-7; d_call: .
cdr3_aa: CASSQEPSGGQQFF; cdr3_nt: TGCGCCAGCAGCCAAGAGCCTAGCGGGGGTCAGCAGTTCTTC; v_call: TRBV4-3; clone_size: .; j_call: TRBJ2-1; d_call: TRBD2
cdr3_aa: CASSPRQGDYEQYF; cdr3_nt: TGTGCCAGCAGCCCGCGACAGGGTGACTACGAGCAGTACTTC; v_call: TRBV14; clone_size: few; j_call: TRBJ2-7; d_call: TRBD1
cdr3_aa: CASSLGQGHEQYF; cdr3_nt: TGCGCCAGCAGTTTGGGACAGGGCCACGAGCAGTACTTC; v_call: TRBV5-1; clone_size: .; j_call: TRBJ2-7; d_call: TRBD1
cdr3_aa: CASSGAQANGYTF; cdr3_nt: TGCGCCAGCAGCGGGGCCCAGGCTAATGGCTACACCTTC; v_call: TRBV5-1; clone_size: .; j_call: TRBJ1-2; d_call: .
cdr3_aa: CATSRAQNPRSRVDNEQFF; cdr3_nt: TGTGCCACCAGCAGAGCACAGAACCCCCGTTCGAGGGTTGACAATGAGCAGTTCTTC; v_call: TRBV15; clone_size: .; j_call: TRBJ2-1; d_call: .
cdr3_aa: CASSYSPQGDGYTF; cdr3_nt: TGTGCCAGCAGTTACTCGCCACAGGGGGATGGCTACACCTTC; v_call: TRBV6-6; clone_size: .; j_call: TRBJ1-2; d_call: TRBD1
cdr3_aa: CASSYGERTEAFF; cdr3_nt: TGTGCCAGCAGTTACGGGGAGCGCACTGAAGCTTTCTTT; v_call: TRBV6-5; clone_size: .; j_call: TRBJ1-1; d_call: .
cdr3_aa: CATLSEGTRNTEAFF; cdr3_nt: TGTGCCACCCTCTCCGAGGGAACCAGGAACACTGAAGCTTTCTTT; v_call: TRBV6-5; clone_size: .; j_call: TRBJ1-1; d_call: .
cdr3_aa: CASSLSRDTQYF; cdr3_nt: TGCGCCAGCAGCTTGTCCAGGGATACGCAGTATTTT; v_call: TRBV5-1; clone_size: .; j_call: TRBJ2-3; d_call: .
cdr3_aa: CASSLGQGKREQYF; cdr3_nt: TGTGCCAGCAGCTTAGGTCAGGGGAAGCGCGAGCAGTACTTC; v_call: TRBV7-9; clone_size: .; j_call: TRBJ2-7; d_call: .
cdr3_aa: CASSAETGGGYTF; cdr3_nt: TGTGCCAGCAGCGCGGAAACAGGGGGTGGCTACACCTTC; v_call: TRBV11-2; clone_size: .; j_call: TRBJ1-2; d_call: TRBD1
cdr3_aa: CASGDSSRGNTIYF; cdr3_nt: TGTGCCAGCGGGGACAGCTCGAGGGGAAACACCATATATTTT; v_call: TRBV2; clone_size: .; j_call: TRBJ1-3; d_call: TRBD1
cdr3_aa: CASSPGRREDNEQFF; cdr3_nt: TGTGCCAGCTCACCAGGGCGCCGGGAGGACAATGAGCAGTTCTTC; v_call: TRBV18; clone_size: few; j_call: TRBJ2-1; d_call: TRBD2
cdr3_aa: CASSFGQGADTQYF; cdr3_nt: .; v_call: TRBV21-1; clone_size: once; j_call: TRBJ2-3; d_call: .
cdr3_aa: CASSETGFAYGYTF; cdr3_nt: TGTGCCAGCAGTGAAACAGGCTTTGCTTATGGCTACACCTTC; v_call: TRBV2; clone_size: .; j_call: TRBJ1-2; d_call: .
cdr3_aa: CASSSRTGTYEQYF; cdr3_nt: TGTGCCAGCAGCAGTCGGACAGGAACCTACGAGCAGTACTTC; v_call: TRBV7-2; clone_size: .; j_call: TRBJ2-7; d_call: TRBD1
cdr3_aa: CASSPYPQALSEQYF; cdr3_nt: TGTGCCAGCAGCCCCTACCCCCAGGCCCTAAGCGAGCAGTACTTC; v_call: TRBV11-2; clone_size: .; j_call: TRBJ2-7; d_call: .
cdr3_aa: CASSLEGQGAQKGKLFF; cdr3_nt: TGTGCCAGCAGCTTGGAGGGACAGGGGGCGCAGAAGGGAAAACTGTTTTTT; v_call: TRBV5-4; clone_size: .; j_call: TRBJ1-4; d_call: TRBD1
cdr3_aa: CASSLDEVAGYTF; cdr3_nt: TGTGCCAGCAGCTTAGATGAGGTGGCTGGCTACACCTTC; v_call: TRBV7-2; clone_size: .; j_call: TRBJ1-2; d_call: .
cdr3_aa: CASRNTGVLTEAFF; cdr3_nt: TGTGCCAGTAGGAATACAGGGGTTCTTACTGAAGCTTTCTTT; v_call: TRBV19; clone_size: .; j_call: TRBJ1-1; d_call: TRBD1
cdr3_aa: CAISESILSGSGPNEKLFF; cdr3_nt: TGTGCCATCAGTGAGTCGATTTTGTCGGGGAGCGGGCCTAATGAAAAACTGTTTTTT; v_call: TRBV10-3; clone_size: .; j_call: TRBJ1-4; d_call: .
cdr3_aa: CASFPSGSVLSGELFF; cdr3_nt: TGTGCCAGCTTCCCTAGCGGGAGCGTATTGTCCGGGGAGCTGTTTTTT; v_call: TRBV6-6; clone_size: .; j_call: TRBJ2-2; d_call: TRBD2
cdr3_aa: CASSLISTGQTYEQYF; cdr3_nt: TGCGCCAGCAGCCTAATATCGACAGGCCAAACCTACGAGCAGTACTTC; v_call: TRBV4-1; clone_size: .; j_call: TRBJ2-7; d_call: .
cdr3_aa: CASSTLAGYNEQFF; cdr3_nt: TGTGCCAGCAGCACTCTAGCGGGTTATAATGAGCAGTTCTTC; v_call: TRBV7-9; clone_size: .; j_call: TRBJ2-1; d_call: TRBD2
cdr3_aa: CASSEGELEGDTGELFF; cdr3_nt: TGTGCCAGCAGTGAAGGCGAGTTGGAGGGTGACACCGGGGAGCTGTTTTTT; v_call: TRBV2; clone_size: few; j_call: TRBJ2-2; d_call: .
cdr3_aa: CASSYTGADEKLFF; cdr3_nt: TGTGCCAGCAGTTATACAGGGGCGGACGAAAAACTGTTTTTT; v_call: TRBV2; clone_size: .; j_call: TRBJ1-4; d_call: TRBD1
cdr3_aa: CASSLETGTDYEQYF; cdr3_nt: TGTGCCAGCAGTTTAGAAACCGGGACAGATTACGAGCAGTACTTC; v_call: TRBV28; clone_size: .; j_call: TRBJ2-7; d_call: TRBD1
cdr3_aa: CASSAAGGRDEQFF; cdr3_nt: TGTGCCAGCAGTGCCGCGGGAGGTCGGGATGAGCAGTTCTTC; v_call: TRBV2; clone_size: .; j_call: TRBJ2-1; d_call: TRBD2
cdr3_aa: CASSIKQLNRGEQFF; cdr3_nt: TGTGCCAGTAGTATTAAACAGTTAAATCGGGGTGAGCAGTTCTTC; v_call: TRBV19; clone_size: .; j_call: TRBJ2-1; d_call: .
cdr3_aa: CASSLLDRGGEAFF; cdr3_nt: TGCGCCAGCAGTTTACTGGACAGGGGCGGAGAAGCTTTCTTT; v_call: TRBV10-2; clone_size: .; j_call: TRBJ1-1; d_call: TRBD1
cdr3_aa: CASSLSPFQPGKLVSTQYF; cdr3_nt: TGTGCCAGCAGTTTATCACCCTTCCAACCCGGGAAACTAGTTAGTACGCAGTATTTT; v_call: TRBV27; clone_size: .; j_call: TRBJ2-3; d_call: .
cdr3_aa: CASINHGVAGAVEQYF; cdr3_nt: TGTGCCAGCATTAATCATGGGGTAGCGGGAGCCGTCGAGCAGTACTTC; v_call: TRBV28; clone_size: .; j_call: TRBJ2-7; d_call: TRBD2
cdr3_aa: CASSQGQGRGLAEKLFF; cdr3_nt: TGCGCCAGCAGCCAAGGGCAGGGGAGGGGCCTCGCTGAAAAACTGTTTTTT; v_call: TRBV4-1; clone_size: .; j_call: TRBJ1-4; d_call: .
cdr3_aa: CASSGDRVGEKLFF; cdr3_nt: TGTGCCAGCAGCGGTGACAGGGTCGGCGAAAAACTGTTTTTT; v_call: TRBV2; clone_size: .; j_call: TRBJ1-4; d_call: TRBD1